A selection of T cell receptor beta chains follows, all from one sample in a study of control samples from healthy donors and cancer patients. The repertoire was sequenced with immunoSEQ multiplex PCR; TCRdb's copy has only in-frame clones and lacks some. The repertoire holds fewer than 40,000 clones, with roughly 94% as singletons. Sequenced: blood. These receptors all stem from a man aged 55 to 70 in good health. The CDR3 runs from the conserved cysteine through the conserved F or W. The D gene is left open where the match is weak. Rows may omit the clone size; those that give it use once, few, many or a size class.

J: TRBJ1-1; size: .; D: .; V: TRBV28; length: 13; CDR3: CAIKRRGGTEAFF; DNA: TGTGCCATCAAGAGGAGGGGTGGCACTGAAGCTTTCTTT
J: TRBJ2-3; size: .; D: .; V: TRBV30; length: 13; CDR3: CAWTGLPPDTQYF; DNA: TGTGCCTGGACGGGCCTCCCACCAGATACGCAGTATTTT
J: TRBJ2-5; size: .; D: .; V: TRBV11-3; length: 13; CDR3: CASSPTPEGTQYF; DNA: TGTGCCAGCAGCCCCACCCCGGAGGGGACCCAGTACTTC
J: TRBJ2-3; size: .; D: TRBD2; V: TRBV7-9; length: 14; CDR3: CASGLAGGTDTQYF; DNA: TGTGCCAGCGGATTAGCGGGGGGCACAGATACGCAGTATTTT
J: TRBJ1-5; size: .; D: TRBD1; V: TRBV18; length: 15; CDR3: CASSPQGQSNQPQHF; DNA: TGTGCCAGCTCACCACAGGGACAGAGCAATCAGCCCCAGCATTTT
J: TRBJ1-1; size: .; D: .; V: TRBV18; length: 13; CDR3: CASSPGGNTEAFF; DNA: TGTGCCAGCTCACCAGGGGGGAATACTGAAGCTTTCTTT
J: TRBJ2-1; size: .; D: TRBD2; V: TRBV7-2; length: 14; CDR3: CASRTGGSYNEQFF; DNA: TGTGCCAGCAGGACGGGGGGATCCTACAATGAGCAGTTCTTC
J: TRBJ1-5; size: .; D: TRBD1; V: TRBV6-2/TRBV6-3; length: 20; CDR3: CASSYPSPGGFPYSNQPQHF; DNA: TGTGCCAGCAGTTACCCCTCTCCAGGGGGCTTCCCATATAGCAATCAGCCCCAGCATTTT
J: TRBJ1-2; size: .; D: TRBD1; V: TRBV6-6; length: 14; CDR3: CASRVRTGKEGYTF; DNA: TGTGCCAGCAGAGTGCGGACAGGGAAGGAGGGCTACACCTTC
J: TRBJ2-7; size: .; D: TRBD1; V: TRBV7-2; length: 14; CDR3: CASSWRQGPYEQYF; DNA: TGTGCCAGCAGCTGGAGACAGGGACCCTACGAGCAGTACTTC
J: TRBJ2-3; size: once; D: TRBD2; V: TRBV2; length: 18; CDR3: CASSQKLWTSGATDTQYF; DNA: TGTGCCAGCAGCCAAAAACTCTGGACTAGCGGAGCCACAGATACGCAGTATTTT